This T cell receptor (beta chain) emerged from a study of neurological immune-mediated disorders. Study-level background: Multiple sclerosis patients (n of about 34) included roughly 30 with relapsing-remitting and 3 with secondary progressive disease. Study conclusions and caveats: A possible signature appeared as one related-CDR3 cluster, in which phylogenetic grouping placed the repertoires of 18 of 34 multiple sclerosis patients. None of the CDR3 amino acid sequences of expanded clones were shared across subjects, and this suggested private repertoires in all groups.

This clonotype showed up many times. As yet, its antigen is unknown. TCRdb reprocessed the 5' RACE reads with MiXCR, giving one entry per CDR3 protein. Of some 57,000 distinct CDR3 sequences listed, about 4.1% were seen once; the top ten hold around 6.5%. The CDR3 consists of 16 residues. The V segment lost 4 bases and the J segment 9 bases; nucleotides outside the gene matches: 13. Germline CDR1 KGHSH, CDR2 LQKENI. The sample taken for sequencing was PBMCs. This sequence originates from a man aged 60 to 69 with multiple sclerosis. The gene calls are TRBV18 and TRBJ2-2; 8 bases map to TRBD2. The CDR3 sequence is CASSRVGTSPDRELFF. The CDR3 DNA reads TGTGCCAGCTCACGAGTCGGGACTAGTCCGGACCGGGAGCTGTTTTTT.